The T cell receptor (beta chain) described here comes from a study of OX40 agonist ivuxolimab in advanced cancers. Overall study findings and caveats: There were also nonresponders showing low normalized T-cell clonal expansion.

Germline V CDR1 and CDR2: SQVTM, ANQGSEA. The CDR3 is 15 residues long. V gave up 6 bases and J gave up 7 bases, with 24 bases separating them. Assay: immunoSEQ multiplex PCR; the TCRdb copy retains only in-frame clones and omits some. The sample has fewer than 120,000 clones; roughly 87% are singletons. This clone showed up just once. What it recognizes is unknown. This TCR was recovered from an adult with an advanced solid tumor such as melanoma, head and neck, liver or kidney cancer. Specimen: CD4+ or CD8+ T cells sorted from blood, collected in a trial of the OX40 agonist ivuxolimab. This chain uses TRBV29-1 with TRBJ1-2; weak D call: TRBD1 (6 bases). This chain's CDR3 is CSVSPLKQGTGGYTF. CDR3 DNA: TGCAGCGTCTCGCCCCTCAAACAGGGAACCGGTGGCTACACCTTC.